This entry lists 21 T cell receptor beta chains sequenced from one sample in a study of T-cell memory formation after mild COVID-19. TCRdb itself ran the 5' RACE reads through MiXCR, one entry per CDR3 protein. Among under 300,000 distinct CDR3 sequences, around 8% were seen once, and the ten largest hold around a fifth. The sequenced material came from PBMCs or a T cell subset sorted from them (not recorded which). Source of these receptors: a man younger than 35 who had mild COVID-19 (a few samples of this study predate the infection). Cell type and time point are not known.

This rearrangement joins TRBV3-1 to TRBJ2-2; 9 bases agree with TRBD2. The germline V gene encodes CDR1 LGHDT and CDR2 YNNKEL (reference sequence). V trimming: 7 bases; J trimming: 6 bases; junction bases outside the gene matches: 9. The CDR3 sequence is 15 residues long. CDR3 loop: CASTSGGLTSGELFF. DNA for the CDR3: TGTGCCAGCACCAGCGGGGGGCTGACATCCGGGGAGCTGTTTTTT.

The rearrangement joins TRBV5-4 to TRBJ2-5, with 8 bases aligning to TRBD2. With V trimmed by 2 bases and J by 2 bases, 5 bases remained unmatched. CDR3 length: 15 amino acids. Germline loops: CDR1 SGHNT, CDR2 YYREEE (reference sequence). The CDR3 DNA reads as TGTGCCAGCAGCTTTCGAAGCGGGGGACAAGAGACCCAGTACTTC. This translates into CASSFRSGGQETQYF.

J is TRBJ2-3 and V is TRBV5-1; D is possibly TRBD2 (6 bases). This CDR3 is built from 15 residues. CDR1 and CDR2 from the germline V gene are SGHRS and YFSETQ. V lost 2 bases, J lost 0 bases, and 10 bases lay in between. The CDR3 region is CASSFAGSSTDTQYF. The CDR3 nucleotides read TGCGCCAGCAGCTTCGCGGGGTCGAGCACAGATACGCAGTATTTT. The variable domain in full, with the rest retrieved from reference TRBV5-1 and TRBJ2-3, is KAGVTQTPRYLIKTRGQQVTLSCSPISGHRSVSWYQQTPGQGLQFLFEYFSETQRNKGNFPGRFSGRQFSNSRSEMNVSTLELGDSALYLCASSFAGSSTDTQYFGPGTRLTVL.

This clonotype was picked up a small number of times. The CDR3 reads CASSLGQGYLNSPLHF. The CDR3 coding sequence is TGTGCCAGCAGCTTAGGACAGGGATACTTAAATTCACCCCTCCACTTT. The chain links TRBV7-2 to TRBJ1-6; 7 bases are shared with TRBD1. The germline V gene encodes CDR1 SGHTA and CDR2 FQGNSA. This CDR3 region has 16 residues. With V trimmed by 1 base and J by 7 bases, 7 bases remained unmatched.

The CDR3 nucleotides read TGTGCCAGCAGCCCCTCGACAAGATCCTACGAGCAGTACTTC. It specifies CASSPSTRSYEQYF. This chain joins TRBV11-2 and TRBJ2-7; D ambiguous. Germline V gene lookup returns CDR1 SGHAT and CDR2 FQNNGV. This CDR3 contains 14 residues. The germline V and J ends were trimmed by 5 bases and 1 base, with 12 bases remaining between them.

This clonotype has ten or more counts. The V and J genes are TRBV4-3 and TRBJ2-1, with 9 bases fitting TRBD2. In germline, CDR1 is LGHNA, CDR2 YSLEER. The CDR3 runs to 16 residues. The J segment lost 4 bases and the V segment lost 0 bases, leaving 4 bases of the junction unmatched. CDR3: CASSQDSAGGYNEQFF. CDR3 bases: TGCGCCAGCAGCCAAGATTCCGCGGGGGGGTACAATGAGCAGTTCTTC.

This clonotype was counted only a few times. The rearrangement links TRBV20-1 to TRBJ1-1; D is uncertain. In germline, CDR1 is DFQATT, CDR2 SNEGSKA (reference sequence). With 6 bases removed from V and 1 base from J, the gap between germline ends came to 12 bases. The CDR3 covers 13 residues. The CDR3 region is CSAWWTGNTEAFF. CDR3 sequence (DNA): TGCAGTGCCTGGTGGACGGGGAACACTGAAGCTTTCTTT.

The V and J genes are TRBV27 and TRBJ1-5, with 7 bases lining up with TRBD1. Trimming cost V 6 bases and J 2 bases; bases outside gene matches: 7. This CDR3 has 15 amino acids. Germline V gives CDR1 MNHEY, CDR2 SMNVEV (reference sequence). CDR3 residues: CASRGRQGRNQPQHF. For the CDR3, the DNA is TGTGCCAGCAGGGGCAGACAGGGCCGCAATCAGCCCCAGCATTTT.

This clonotype has only a few counts. This chain joins TRBV6-6 and TRBJ1-3, with TRBD1 as a possible D gene (6 bases). Per germline, CDR1 MNHNY and CDR2 SVGAGI (reference sequence). The V gene lost 7 bases and the J gene lost 4 bases, with 17 bases spanning the gap. This CDR3 region has 15 residues. CDR3 DNA sequence: TGTGCCAGCATCCACAGGGAACTCGCCGGAAACACCATATATTTT. Amino acid sequence: CASIHRELAGNTIYF.

This clonotype has only a few counts. V usage is TRBV7-9 and J usage is TRBJ2-2; no clear D gene. CDR3 size: 15 residues. Deletions cut 1 base from V and 6 bases from J, with 12 bases between. The germline gives CDR1 SEHNR, CDR2 FQNEAQ (reference sequence). The CDR3 DNA reads as TGTGCCAGCAGCTTAGACTTGGCAGGCGCCGGGGAGCTGTTTTTT. Translation: CASSLDLAGAGELFF.

This sequence joins TRBV18 and TRBJ2-1; D is ambiguous. The ends were cut back, 3 bases at V and 7 bases at J, with 13 bases in the middle. This CDR3 spans 14 amino acids. Germline CDR1 KGHSH, CDR2 LQKENI. CDR3 DNA: TGTGCCAGCTCACCCCTTGCGGACGCGAATGAGCAGTTCTTC. Translating it yields CASSPLADANEQFF.

This clonotype appeared a few times. This CDR3 reads CASSLFGVSTDTQYF. CDR3 coding DNA: TGTGCCAGCAGCTTATTTGGCGTAAGCACAGATACGCAGTATTTT. The V and J genes are TRBV7-3 and TRBJ2-3; D call uncertain. The CDR3 contains 15 residues. Germline CDR1 SGHTA, CDR2 FQGTGA. Trimming pared 2 bases from V and 0 bases from J, leaving 9 bases between.

DNA of the CDR3: TGCAGTGCCGAAGGCCCAGGAGGTCAGCCCCAGCATTTT. It is translated as CSAEGPGGQPQHF. The genes are TRBV20-1 and TRBJ1-5, with no clear D. Per the germline V gene, CDR1 is DFQATT and CDR2 is SNEGSKA (reference sequence). The CDR3 extends over 13 amino acids. Between the trimmed V and J ends, which lost 6 bases and 6 bases, there was a span of 15 bases.

This clonotype was detected only a few times. The chain links TRBV6-5 to TRBJ2-5, with D tentatively TRBD1 (5 bases). Germline loops: CDR1 MNHEY, CDR2 SVGAGI. V dropped 2 bases and J dropped 2 bases, with 12 bases sitting between them. The CDR3 is 15 residues long. The CDR3 region has the DNA TGTGCCAGCAGTTACGGGGCGCCCCTTCAAGAGACCCAGTACTTC. This encodes CASSYGAPLQETQYF.

This clonotype turned up a few times. This chain joins TRBV28 and TRBJ1-1; D not certain. The V and J ends lost 5 bases and 1 base respectively, with 11 bases between them. Germline loops: CDR1 MDHEN, CDR2 SYDVKM. The CDR3 is made up of 14 amino acids. The DNA of the CDR3 is TGTGCCAGCAGTCCCCTCTCAGAGAACACTGAAGCTTTCTTT. This codes for CASSPLSENTEAFF.

In its sample, this clonotype was seen many times. Here the CDR3 reads CASSYPASYEQYF. In DNA form, the CDR3 reads TGTGCCAGCAGCTACCCGGCCTCCTACGAGCAGTACTTC. The chain carries TRBV5-4 and TRBJ2-7; no firm D call. Germline CDR1 is SGHNT and CDR2 is YYREEE (reference sequence). Trimming left V 3 bases short and J 0 bases short, with 7 bases between. CDR3 length: 13 residues.

The chain couples TRBV12-3 or TRBV12-4 to TRBJ2-5; 8 bases line up with TRBD2. This CDR3 is built from 15 residues. Trimming took 3 bases from V and 1 from J; bases not matched to a gene: 4. CDR3 nucleotides: TGTGCCAGCAGTTTGGTAGCGGGGTCCCAAGAGACCCAGTACTTC. Protein sequence: CASSLVAGSQETQYF.

This clonotype was detected ten times or more. CDR3 DNA: TGCGCCAGCAGCGTGGACAGCACCGGGGAGCTGTTTTTT. This sequence encodes CASSVDSTGELFF. This sequence joins TRBV5-1 and TRBJ2-2, with D possibly matching TRBD1 (6 bases). The CDR3 has 13 amino acids. V was pared by 4 bases and J by 4 bases, with 8 bases between. The V gene's germline CDR1 is SGHRS and CDR2 YFSETQ. The full variable domain, in which reference TRBV5-1 and TRBJ2-2 provide the parts outside the CDR3, is KAGVTQTPRYLIKTRGQQVTLSCSPISGHRSVSWYQQTPGQGLQFLFEYFSETQRNKGNFPGRFSGRQFSNSRSEMNVSTLELGDSALYLCASSVDSTGELFFGEGSRLTVL.

Many counts were recorded for this clonotype. The chain links TRBV27 to TRBJ2-3; 7 nucleotides align to TRBD1. This CDR3 is 15 amino acids long. Trimming removed 5 bases from V and 5 bases from J; junction bases left unmatched: 10. Germline V gene sequence: CDR1 MNHEY, CDR2 SMNVEV (reference sequence). CDR3 DNA: TGTGCCAGCAGTCCCCAGAGACAGGGTAAAGATACGCAGTATTTT. Its translation: CASSPQRQGKDTQYF.

This clonotype appeared many times. The CDR3 region is CSAKPGTGGTGELFF. CDR3 nucleotide sequence: TGCAGTGCCAAGCCCGGGACAGGGGGCACCGGGGAGCTGTTTTTT. The gene calls are TRBV20-1 and TRBJ2-2; the match to TRBD1 covers 11 bases. This CDR3 comprises 15 residues. The germline V gene has CDR1 DFQATT and CDR2 SNEGSKA (reference sequence). Trimming removed 6 bases from V and 4 bases from J; junction bases left unmatched: 7.

The chain combines TRBV5-5 with TRBJ2-7, with a tentative D call TRBD1 (5 bases). Trimming stripped 0 bases from V and 2 bases from J, with 9 bases between. Germline CDR1 and CDR2: SGHKS and YYEKEE (reference sequence). The CDR3 is 14 amino acids. The CDR3 bases are TGTGCCAGCAGCTTGGTCGGCAGGGCCTACGAGCAGTACGTC. Its protein product is CASSLVGRAYEQYV.